The 32 T cell receptor beta chains presented below share a single source sample, sequenced in a study of blood T cell repertoires in COVID-19. Produced via immunoSEQ multiplex PCR; TCRdb's table is partial and in-frame only. This sample yields about 150,000 clones, of which 70% to 85% are seen a single time; 9.8% belongs to the top ten. Input material: peripheral blood. Source of these receptors: a woman in her fifties or sixties with acute or convalescent COVID-19.

The rearrangement uses TRBV12-1 and TRBJ1-6; the DNA was not compared with TRBD1, the D call given in the table. TRBV12-1 is classified as a pseudogene. CDR3 length: 13 residues. Here the CDR3 DNA reads TGTGCCAGCAGCCCCCCCCCAAATTCACCCCTCCACTTT. Amino acids: CASSPPPNSPLHF.

This sequence joins TRBV3-1 (or the pseudogene TRBV3-2) and TRBJ1-3, with 7 bases that match TRBD1. This CDR3 has 14 residues. Germline V lookup: CDR1 LGHDT, CDR2 YNNKEL (reference sequence). The junction had 2 bases not matched to a gene; V was cut back by 3 bases and J by 3 bases. The chain's CDR3 is CASSHGTVGNTIYF. Written as DNA, the CDR3 is TGTGCCAGCAGCCATGGGACAGTTGGAAACACCATATATTTT.

J is TRBJ1-1 and V is TRBV19; D might be TRBD1 (5 bases). The CDR3 is 13 residues long. Trimming removed 4 bases from V and 6 bases from J, with 12 bases in between. Germline V gene lookup returns CDR1 LNHDA and CDR2 SQIVND (reference sequence). The CDR3 loop reads CASSTGTLPEAFF. DNA for the CDR3: TGTGCCAGTAGTACAGGGACTCTGCCTGAAGCTTTCTTT.

This clone is a singleton in its sample. The chain employs TRBV5-5 and TRBJ2-7; the D gene is possibly TRBD1 (5 bases). V shed 4 bases and J shed 2 bases, with 13 bases lying between them. Germline V CDR1 and CDR2: SGHKS, YYEKEE (reference sequence). The CDR3 has 14 residues. The CDR3 bases are TGTGCCAGCAGCCCCCAGGTAGGGGCCTACGAGCAGTACTTC. The encoded protein is CASSPQVGAYEQYF. The full variable domain, completed using reference TRBV5-5 and TRBJ2-7, is DAGVTQSPTHLIKTRGQQVTLRCSPISGHKSVSWYQQVLGQGPQFIFQYYEKEERGRGNFPDRFSARQFPNYSSELNVNALLLGDSALYLCASSPQVGAYEQYFGPGTRLTVT.

V gene TRBV6-1 combines with J gene TRBJ1-5; D might be TRBD1 (6 bases). Germline-derived CDR1 and CDR2 are MNHNS and SASEGT. The CDR3 runs to 15 residues. Trimming shortened V by 6 bases and J by 1 base, and 13 bases separated the two germline ends. CDR3 residues: CASSQTGVSNQPQHF. The CDR3 DNA sequence: TGTGCCAGCAGCCAGACAGGAGTGAGCAATCAGCCCCAGCATTTT.

The V gene is TRBV5-1, the J gene TRBJ2-1; 12 positions agree with TRBD2. V lost 0 bases, J lost 6 bases, and 10 bases stayed unmatched. This CDR3 has 18 residues. Germline V gene data show CDR1 as SGHRS and CDR2 as YFSETQ. The CDR3 sequence: CASSLAWTSGKHTNEQFF. In nucleotides, the CDR3 is TGCGCCAGCAGCTTGGCCTGGACTAGCGGGAAGCACACCAATGAGCAGTTCTTC.

This chain uses TRBV30 with TRBJ2-7, with D maybe TRBD1 (6 bases). The V end was cut by 0 bases, the J end by 9 bases, with 15 bases between. The germline V gene has CDR1 GTSNPN and CDR2 SVGIG (reference sequence). This CDR3 contains 13 residues. CDR3 protein: CAWSVGAATGQYF. In nucleotides, the CDR3 is TGTGCCTGGAGTGTGGGGGCGGCCACGGGGCAGTACTTC.

The chain employs TRBV3-1 (or the pseudogene TRBV3-2) and TRBJ2-5; TRBD2 aligns across 7 bases. V trimming: 4 bases; J trimming: 5 bases; junction bases outside the gene matches: 16. Germline V gene sequence: CDR1 LGHDT, CDR2 YNNKEL (reference sequence). The CDR3 is made up of 17 amino acids. The CDR3 protein is CASSPWTSGVTAETQYF. The CDR3 coding sequence is TGTGCCAGCAGCCCTTGGACCAGCGGGGTAACGGCGGAGACCCAGTACTTC.

In DNA form, the CDR3 reads TGTGCCAGCAGCCACTACCCGACAGAGAACGAGCAGTACTTC. As protein: CASSHYPTENEQYF. The V call is TRBV7-8, the J call TRBJ2-7, with TRBD1 as a possible D gene (5 bases). Germline-derived CDR1 and CDR2 are SGHVS and FQNEAQ. V was trimmed by 5 bases and J by 5 bases, leaving 16 bases between them. The CDR3 totals 14 residues.

The rearrangement joins TRBV5-1 to TRBJ2-5, with D possibly matching TRBD2 (5 bases). V was trimmed by 7 bases and J by 5 bases, leaving 15 bases between them. Germline V gives CDR1 SGHRS, CDR2 YFSETQ. The CDR3 runs 13 residues. The CDR3 region has the DNA TGCGCCAGCTCACGGGCGGAGGTGGAGACCCAGTACTTC. Residues: CASSRAEVETQYF. The full variable domain, rest sourced from reference TRBV5-1 and TRBJ2-5, is KAGVTQTPRYLIKTRGQQVTLSCSPISGHRSVSWYQQTPGQGLQFLFEYFSETQRNKGNFPGRFSGRQFSNSRSEMNVSTLELGDSALYLCASSRAEVETQYFGPGTRLLVL.

The rearrangement joins TRBV7-2 to TRBJ2-2; the D gene is possibly TRBD1 (7 bases). V was trimmed by 0 bases and J by 6 bases, leaving 20 bases between them. Germline V gene lookup returns CDR1 SGHTA and CDR2 FQGNSA. The CDR3 length is 18 residues. The CDR3 DNA is TGTGCCAGCAGCTTAGCGTCTGTTCCAGGGGGGCCGGCCGGGGAGCTGTTTTTT. This encodes CASSLASVPGGPAGELFF.

Only a few counts were recorded for this clone. The chain combines TRBV23-1 with TRBJ2-5, with 12 bases matching TRBD2. TRBV23-1 is known as an ORF, though its function is uncertain. J gave up 1 base and V 1 base, and 16 bases lay outside the gene matches. There are 21 residues in the CDR3. In DNA form, the CDR3 reads TGCGCCAGCAGTCAATGTCCCCCCTCTAGCGGGGGGGCCCGGTCCCAAGAGACCCAGTACTTC. It specifies CASSQCPPSSGGARSQETQYF.

This sequence joins TRBV10-3 and TRBJ2-7; 10 nucleotides line up with TRBD2. V shed 10 bases, J shed 3 bases, and the junction held 6 bases outside the gene matches. Germline V gives CDR1 ENHRY, CDR2 SYGVKD. This CDR3 has 13 residues. The CDR3 sequence: CATHGTSDYEQYF. The CDR3 nucleotides read TGTGCCACCCACGGGACTAGCGACTACGAGCAGTACTTC.

V and J are TRBV28 and TRBJ1-5, with 9 bases aligning to TRBD1. J lost 2 bases, V lost 3 bases, and 8 bases had no gene match. The CDR3 consists of 17 residues. Germline loops: CDR1 MDHEN, CDR2 SYDVKM. The CDR3 DNA sequence: TGTGCCAGCAGTTTCCTGAGGGGACAGGGAGGCAATCAGCCCCAGCATTTT. This codes for CASSFLRGQGGNQPQHF.

The chain combines TRBV7-3 with TRBJ2-3; TRBD1 might be the D (6 bases). CDR3 length: 14 amino acids. Trimming removed 5 bases from V and 4 bases from J, with 13 bases in between. Per the germline V gene, CDR1 is SGHTA and CDR2 is FQGTGA. CDR3 nucleotides: TGTGCCAGCAGCCTACAGGGCCCCCCAGATACGCAGTATTTT. It is translated as CASSLQGPPDTQYF.

This clone has more than one count but fewer than ten. The rearrangement uses TRBV28 and TRBJ1-1; 7 nucleotides agree with TRBD1. The CDR3 is made up of 14 amino acids. The ends lost 3 bases at V and 7 bases at J; junction bases unmatched: 8. CDR1 and CDR2 (germline): MDHEN, SYDVKM. CDR3 region: CASSLGPGGFEAFF. CDR3 nucleotides: TGTGCCAGCAGTTTGGGGCCAGGGGGGTTTGAAGCTTTCTTT.

The chain employs TRBV5-1 and TRBJ1-1; 10 bases line up with TRBD1. Unmatched junction bases numbered 6, after V lost 4 bases and J lost 0 bases. CDR1 and CDR2 (germline): SGHRS, YFSETQ. The CDR3 is 16 residues long. The chain's CDR3 is CASSPGQGVLNTEAFF. CDR3 sequence (DNA): TGCGCCAGCAGCCCCGGACAGGGGGTATTGAACACTGAAGCTTTCTTT.

The chain is built from TRBV5-1 and TRBJ2-7; 13 nucleotides line up with TRBD2. Trimming took 3 bases from V and 1 from J; bases not matched to a gene: 1. Looked up from germline, CDR1 is SGHRS and CDR2 is YFSETQ. The CDR3 spans 15 residues. The CDR3 loop reads CASSWTSGGSYEQYF. The CDR3 DNA reads as TGCGCCAGCAGCTGGACTAGCGGGGGTTCCTACGAGCAGTACTTC.

The chain is built from TRBV2 and TRBJ1-6; 10 bases align to TRBD1. In germline, CDR1 is SNHLY, CDR2 FYNNEI. The CDR3 contains 13 residues. V trimming: 8 bases; J trimming: 10 bases; junction bases outside the gene matches: 5. The CDR3 loop reads CASAGQGESPLHF. CDR3 DNA: TGTGCCAGCGCCGGACAGGGGGAATCACCCCTCCACTTT.

The chain joins TRBV19 to TRBJ2-7, with TRBD1 matching over 8 bases. With V trimmed by 4 bases and J by 8 bases, 7 bases remained unmatched. This CDR3 comprises 13 residues. CDR1 and CDR2 from the germline V gene are LNHDA and SQIVND (reference sequence). The CDR3 region is CASSTLDRAKQYF. In DNA, the CDR3 is TGTGCCAGTAGTACCCTGGACAGGGCTAAGCAGTACTTC.

The count of this clone is one. The rearrangement uses TRBV30 and TRBJ1-5, with D perhaps matching TRBD1 (5 bases). The V gene's germline CDR1 is GTSNPN and CDR2 SVGIG (reference sequence). With 0 bases removed from V and 5 bases from J, the gap between germline ends came to 8 bases. This CDR3 is built from 13 residues. The CDR3 DNA reads as TGTGCCTGGAGTGTACAGGTCGATCAGCCCCAGCATTTT. Its protein product is CAWSVQVDQPQHF. The variable domain in full, with the rest retrieved from reference TRBV30 and TRBJ1-5, is SQTIHQWPATLVQPVGSPLSLECTVEGTSNPNLYWYRQAAGRGLQLLFYSVGIGQISSEVPQNLSASRPQDRQFILSSKKLLLSDSGFYLCAWSVQVDQPQHFGDGTRLSIL.

The chain uses TRBV7-2 and TRBJ2-5; TRBD2 agrees at 15 bases. Germline V gene sequence: CDR1 SGHTA, CDR2 FQGNSA. The CDR3 extends over 18 amino acids. V was pared by 2 bases and J by 6 bases, with 10 bases of the junction left unmatched. The chain's CDR3 is CASSLQGLAGGIEKTQYF. CDR3 bases: TGTGCCAGCAGCTTACAGGGACTAGCGGGGGGTATAGAAAAGACCCAGTACTTC.

J is TRBJ1-4 and V is TRBV6-1, with D maybe TRBD1 (5 bases). Germline V gene lookup returns CDR1 MNHNS and CDR2 SASEGT. The V and J ends lost 2 bases and 14 bases respectively, with 12 bases between them. The CDR3 is 12 amino acids. The CDR3 DNA follows: TGTGCCAGCAGTGAACGGGGGATTCTTCTGTTTTTT. It codes for CASSERGILLFF.

V usage is TRBV6-2 or TRBV6-3 and J usage is TRBJ2-5; 8 nucleotides match TRBD2. This CDR3 contains 14 residues. Germline CDR1 and CDR2: MNHEY and SVGEGT. The J segment lost 6 bases and the V segment lost 4 bases, leaving 7 bases of the junction unmatched. The CDR3 sequence: CASSSGRGGQTQYF. For the CDR3, the DNA is TGTGCCAGCAGTTCGGGGCGCGGGGGGCAGACCCAGTACTTC.

The V call is TRBV18, the J call TRBJ2-5; perhaps TRBD1 as D (6 bases). The V and J ends lost 6 bases and 1 base respectively, with 12 bases between them. CDR3 length equals 14 residues. Germline V lookup: CDR1 KGHSH, CDR2 LQKENI. In nucleotides, the CDR3 is TGTGCCAGCTCCCGGGACACATTCCAAGAGACCCAGTACTTC. Its protein product is CASSRDTFQETQYF.

This clone came up a few times. The CDR3 DNA sequence: TGTGCCAGCAACCAGGGGGCTAGCGGGGCGCCCACAGATACGCAGTATTTT. Translation: CASNQGASGAPTDTQYF. The chain couples TRBV21-1 to TRBJ2-3; the tabulated D call, TRBD2, remains unverified against the DNA. TRBV21-1 is recorded as a pseudogene. This CDR3 spans 17 amino acids.

The J gene is TRBJ1-2, the V gene TRBV7-2, with TRBD1 as a possible D gene (6 bases). With 1 base removed from V and 3 bases from J, the gap between germline ends came to 6 bases. Germline lookup yields CDR1 SGHTA and CDR2 FQGNSA. This CDR3 has 13 residues. The DNA for the CDR3 is TGTGCCAGCAGCTTAGGGACAGACTATGGCTACACCTTC. Protein: CASSLGTDYGYTF.

The chain uses TRBV5-1 and TRBJ1-1; D is perhaps TRBD1 (6 bases). The CDR3 consists of 15 residues. Trimming took off 5 bases at V and 3 bases at J, with 17 bases between the two ends. Germline V gives CDR1 SGHRS, CDR2 YFSETQ. For the CDR3, the DNA is TGCGCCAGCAGGCCAGGGGCCCTGGGGGACACTGAAGCTTTCTTT. This encodes CASRPGALGDTEAFF.

This clone was seen only a few times. The rearrangement links TRBV4-3 to TRBJ1-6; D possibly corresponds to TRBD1 (6 bases). The germline gives CDR1 LGHNA, CDR2 YSLEER. The length of the CDR3 is 14 residues. The V end was cut by 5 bases, the J end by 10 bases, with 15 bases between. The CDR3 coding sequence is TGCGCCAGCAGCACTGGACAGTACGGATCACCCCTCCACTTT. This encodes CASSTGQYGSPLHF.

The chain links TRBV12-3 or TRBV12-4 to TRBJ2-7; TRBD2 aligns across 7 bases. Trimming took 6 bases from V and 4 from J; bases not matched to a gene: 3. The CDR3 is made up of 12 amino acids. The CDR3 nucleotides are TGTGCCAGCAGCTTCGGGGGGTACGAGCAGTACTTC. Encoded protein: CASSFGGYEQYF.

This rearrangement joins TRBV7-3 to TRBJ2-1; TRBD2 matches 15 bases. Germline CDR1 and CDR2: SGHTA and FQGTGA. The CDR3 has 21 amino acids. The junction had 15 bases not matched to a gene; V was cut back by 3 bases and J by 3 bases. CDR3 coding DNA: TGTGCCAGCAGCTTTTCTACCGGACTAGCGGGAGGGCTTTTGGACTACAATGAGCAGTTCTTC. It yields the protein CASSFSTGLAGGLLDYNEQFF.

The chain employs TRBV9 and TRBJ1-3, with D unclear. The CDR3 contains 15 residues. Germline CDR1 SGDLS, CDR2 YYNGEE. V was clipped by 0 bases and J by 4 bases, with 11 bases between them. The CDR3 sequence is CASSVGKEGGNTIYF. As DNA, the CDR3 is TGTGCCAGCAGCGTAGGCAAAGAGGGCGGAAACACCATATATTTT.